This is a list of T cell receptor beta chains from one sample in a study of cytotoxic CD8 clonotypes in ibrutinib-treated CLL. Sequenced by immunoSEQ multiplex PCR; TCRdb stores in-frame clones only, minus some. Counted here are approximately 210,000 clones, 55% to 85% occurring once; the ten biggest clones make up around an eighth. The source was PBMCs, collected after 24 months of ibrutinib treatment. The source is a human donor with chronic lymphocytic leukemia. The CDR3 runs from the conserved cysteine through the conserved F or W. A D gene is named only where the DNA matches it firmly. A row's size may be missing; if present it is once, few, many or a size class.

>TRBJ1-3|TRBV15|NA|18|NA
CATSREGSPTDSGNTIYF
TGTGCCACCAGCAGAGAGGGCAGCCCAACCGACTCTGGAAACACCATATATTTT
>TRBJ1-2|TRBV28|NA|16|NA
CASRAGGGRGGYGYTF
TGTGCCAGCAGGGCGGGAGGGGGGAGAGGTGGCTATGGCTACACCTTC
>TRBJ2-7|TRBV25-1|NA|12|NA
CASGDTAYEQYF
TGTGCCAGTGGGGACACAGCCTACGAGCAGTACTTC
>TRBJ1-2|TRBV29-1|NA|11|NA
CSVEGFYGYTF
TGCAGCGTTGAAGGGTTCTATGGCTACACCTTC
>TRBJ1-2|TRBV4-3|NA|14|NA
CASSQESGVTGYTF
TGCGCCAGCAGCCAAGAGTCTGGGGTTACTGGCTACACCTTC
>TRBJ2-5|TRBV2|NA|14|NA
CASSGRPGAETQYF
TGTGCCAGCAGTGGCCGTCCGGGCGCAGAGACCCAGTACTTC
>TRBJ2-1|TRBV18|NA|12|NA
CASSRTAGEQFF
TGTGCCAGCTCACGAACGGCCGGGGAGCAGTTCTTC
>TRBJ2-7|TRBV19|once|16|TRBD1
CASSSRTGDPPYEQYF
TGTGCCAGTAGTTCCCGGACAGGGGACCCACCCTACGAGCAGTACTTC
>TRBJ2-7|TRBV5-1|NA|15|TRBD1
CASSPVPGQSYEQYF
TGCGCCAGCAGCCCGGTCCCGGGACAGTCTTACGAGCAGTACTTC
>TRBJ1-5|TRBV7-2|few|14|NA
CASSLGHHNQPQHF
TGTGCCAGCAGCTTAGGACACCACAATCAGCCCCAGCATTTT
>TRBJ2-7|TRBV5-6|NA|16|NA
CASSWDSGQRMNEQYF
TGTGCCAGCAGCTGGGATTCTGGACAGAGGATGAACGAGCAGTACTTC
>TRBJ1-3|TRBV28|NA|17|NA
CASREVLARRSGNTIYF
TGTGCCAGCAGGGAAGTATTGGCCCGGCGCTCTGGAAACACCATATATTTT
>TRBJ2-2|TRBV5-4|few|18|TRBD2
CASSFTSGTFANTGELFF
TGTGCCAGCAGCTTCACTAGCGGGACGTTCGCGAACACCGGGGAGCTGTTTTTT
>TRBJ2-1|TRBV10-3|NA|16|TRBD2
CAISSIAGVTYNEQFF
TGTGCCATCAGCTCTATAGCGGGAGTCACCTACAATGAGCAGTTCTTC
>TRBJ2-2|TRBV27|few|14|NA
CASSSRVGTGELFF
TGTGCCAGCAGTAGCAGGGTAGGCACCGGGGAGCTGTTTTTT
>TRBJ2-3|TRBV5-1|once|16|TRBD2
CASSPRLAGVRDTQYF
TGCGCCAGCAGCCCCCGACTAGCGGGAGTTCGGGATACGCAGTATTTT
>TRBJ2-7|TRBV5-1|once|16|TRBD1
CASSSYPGTAFYEQYF
TGCGCCAGCAGCTCTTACCCCGGGACAGCTTTCTACGAGCAGTACTTC
>TRBJ2-1|TRBV7-2|NA|18|NA
CASSALRVGGQGHNEQFF
TGTGCCAGCAGCGCCCTTCGGGTAGGTGGCCAGGGCCACAATGAGCAGTTCTTC
>TRBJ2-3|TRBV5-6|NA|15|NA
CASSSSGESTDTQYF
TGTGCCAGCAGCTCTTCCGGCGAGAGCACAGATACGCAGTATTTT
>TRBJ2-3|TRBV11-2|NA|14|TRBD2
CASSTGTNADTQYF
TGTGCCAGCAGCACCGGGACTAACGCTGATACGCAGTATTTT
>TRBJ1-2|TRBV7-3|NA|14|NA
CASSKDGLNYGYTF
TGTGCCAGCAGCAAGGACGGCTTAAACTATGGCTACACCTTC
>TRBJ1-2|TRBV19|NA|16|NA
CASSTERARGVYGYTF
TGTGCCAGTAGTACCGAGAGGGCCAGGGGAGTCTATGGCTACACCTTC
>TRBJ2-5|TRBV6-1|NA|14|NA
CASRARVSQETQYF
TGTGCCAGCCGTGCCCGCGTGTCCCAGGAGACCCAGTACTTC
>TRBJ1-5|TRBV19|NA|14|NA
CASRDSSGNQPQHF
TGTGCCAGTAGGGACAGTTCTGGCAATCAGCCCCAGCATTTT
>TRBJ1-3|TRBV30|NA|16|TRBD1
CACPGPGGSSGNTIYF
TGTGCCTGCCCCGGTCCAGGGGGGAGCTCTGGAAACACCATATATTTT
>TRBJ2-7|TRBV5-4|NA|13|NA
CASSLEQGYEQYF
TGTGCCAGCAGCTTGGAACAGGGATACGAGCAGTACTTC
>TRBJ1-3|TRBV30|NA|15|NA
CAWSRQAASGNTIYF
TGTGCCTGGAGTAGGCAGGCCGCCTCTGGAAACACCATATATTTT
>TRBJ1-2|TRBV5-6|once|14|TRBD1
CASSLTGTGFGYTF
TGTGCCAGCAGCTTAACCGGGACAGGCTTTGGCTACACCTTC
>TRBJ2-2|TRBV11-3|NA|16|TRBD2
CASSSGTSGNTGELFF
TGTGCCAGCAGCTCCGGGACTAGCGGAAACACCGGGGAGCTGTTTTTT
>TRBJ2-7|TRBV6-5|NA|13|NA
CASRKGVAREQYF
TGTGCCAGCAGGAAAGGTGTGGCTAGAGAGCAGTACTTC
>TRBJ1-2|TRBV6-5|NA|13|TRBD1
CASSLDRSFGYTF
TGTGCCAGCAGTCTGGACAGGTCATTCGGCTACACCTTC
>TRBJ2-2|TRBV5-1|NA|15|NA
CASSLDGRNTGELFF
TGCGCCAGCAGCTTGGACGGGAGGAACACCGGGGAGCTGTTTTTT
>TRBJ1-1|TRBV5-6|NA|14|NA
CASSYDRWATEAFF
TGTGCCAGCAGCTACGACAGGTGGGCCACTGAAGCTTTCTTT
>TRBJ2-1|TRBV4-2|NA|15|NA
CASSQARGSYNEQFF
TGTGCCAGCAGCCAAGCACGGGGCTCCTACAATGAGCAGTTCTTC
>TRBJ1-2|TRBV7-9|NA|15|NA
CASRTTALLERGYTF
TGTGCCAGCAGAACCACAGCGTTGTTGGAGCGTGGCTACACCTTC
>TRBJ2-5|TRBV7-2|NA|11|NA
CASSLQRTQYF
TGTGCCAGCAGCTTACAGCGGACCCAGTACTTC
>TRBJ2-2|TRBV27|NA|17|TRBD2
CASSFRGSGGPPGELFF
TGTGCCAGCAGTTTCCGGGGTTCGGGAGGGCCCCCCGGGGAGCTGTTTTTT
>TRBJ2-7|TRBV5-1|NA|15|NA
CASSLFSEASYEQYF
TGCGCCAGCAGCTTGTTCAGTGAGGCCTCCTACGAGCAGTACTTC
>TRBJ2-3|TRBV4-3|NA|17|NA
CASSQDSGLPSTDTQYF
TGCGCCAGCAGCCAAGATTCCGGGTTACCTAGCACAGATACGCAGTATTTT
>TRBJ2-2|TRBV28|NA|16|NA
CASSFVAIGMTGELFF
TGTGCCAGCAGTTTTGTAGCGATAGGTATGACCGGGGAGCTGTTTTTT
>TRBJ2-1|TRBV6-6|NA|14|NA
CASGRQTRRDEQFF
TGTGCCAGCGGACGACAGACTAGGAGAGATGAGCAGTTCTTC
>TRBJ2-1|TRBV11-2|NA|15|NA
CASSLGWASGHEQFF
TGTGCCAGCAGCTTAGGATGGGCTTCCGGGCATGAGCAGTTCTTC
>TRBJ2-7|TRBV18|NA|14|NA
CASSPGDNSYEQYF
TGTGCCAGCTCCCCCGGGGACAACTCCTACGAGCAGTACTTC
>TRBJ2-7|TRBV4-2|NA|15|TRBD2
CASSQEPASGYEQYF
TGTGCCAGCAGCCAAGAGCCGGCTAGCGGCTACGAGCAGTACTTC
>TRBJ1-2|TRBV5-1|few|16|NA
CASSLGRQAFQYGYTF
TGCGCCAGCAGCTTGGGTCGACAGGCCTTCCAATATGGCTACACCTTC
>TRBJ2-7|TRBV4-2|NA|15|NA
CASSQDRGSGYEQYF
TGTGCCAGCAGCCAAGATCGAGGGTCCGGGTACGAGCAGTACTTC
>TRBJ1-4|TRBV4-1|NA|17|NA
CASSQDLAGRINEKLFF
TGCGCCAGCAGCCAAGACCTAGCCGGACGGATTAATGAAAAACTGTTTTTT
>TRBJ1-5|TRBV28|NA|14|TRBD1
CASSITGGTQPQHF
TGTGCCAGCAGTATTACAGGGGGGACTCAGCCCCAGCATTTT
>TRBJ1-1|TRBV27|NA|11|NA
CASSLRGEAFF
TGTGCCAGCAGTTTGAGGGGTGAAGCTTTCTTT
>TRBJ1-2|TRBV5-1|NA|15|NA
CASSPEDRQNYGYTF
TGCGCCAGCAGCCCAGAGGACAGACAGAACTATGGCTACACCTTC
>TRBJ2-7|TRBV7-9|NA|14|NA
CASSNIGGTPEQYF
TGTGCCAGCAGCAATATAGGCGGGACACCCGAGCAGTACTTC
>TRBJ2-7|TRBV4-3|NA|16|NA
CASSQDRFPSGYEQYF
TGCGCCAGCAGCCAAGATCGATTCCCGTCCGGTTACGAGCAGTACTTC
>TRBJ2-5|TRBV19|NA|16|TRBD1
CASSKTSGQGFVPQYF
TGTGCCAGTAGCAAAACCTCGGGACAGGGGTTTGTGCCCCAGTACTTC
>TRBJ2-4|TRBV2|NA|14|NA
CASSEQYRKNIQYF
TGTGCCAGCAGTGAACAGTACCGCAAAAACATTCAGTACTTC
>TRBJ2-7|TRBV29-1|few|12|NA
CSVRDRHYEQYF
TGCAGCGTCCGAGACAGGCACTACGAGCAGTACTTC
>TRBJ2-3|TRBV15|NA|15|TRBD2
CATSRSGRDTDTQYF
TGTGCCACCAGCAGAAGCGGGAGGGATACAGATACGCAGTATTTT